Described below is a single T cell receptor (beta chain) sequence and its context. How the authors handled the data: Amplifying reference gene primers gave estimates of nucleated cell counts. Generated by immunoSEQ multiplex PCR, the TCRdb table keeps only in-frame clones and is missing some. From that table come the V and J calls and clone size; the DNA was used to work out D and trimming. The profile covers under 20,000 clones, with about 87% appearing a single time and under 4% taken by the ten largest. This sample stems from a study of blood T cell repertoires in COVID-19. Study as a whole: The United States, Italy and Spain provided the acute and convalescent COVID-19 samples. T cells, B-cell-depleted T cells, or PBMCs provided the cDNA or gDNA that served as material.

Germline CDR1 LGHDT, CDR2 YNNKEL (reference sequence). V was clipped by 1 base and J by 3 bases, with 10 bases between them. The CDR3 runs 14 residues. This rearrangement joins TRBV3-1 (or the pseudogene TRBV3-2) to TRBJ2-7; no clear D. Material: peripheral blood. The clonotype originates from a human donor in a cohort sampled during active COVID-19. The CDR3 loop is CASSQALSVYEQYF. In DNA, the CDR3 is TGTGCCAGCAGCCAAGCCCTTAGTGTCTACGAGCAGTACTTC.